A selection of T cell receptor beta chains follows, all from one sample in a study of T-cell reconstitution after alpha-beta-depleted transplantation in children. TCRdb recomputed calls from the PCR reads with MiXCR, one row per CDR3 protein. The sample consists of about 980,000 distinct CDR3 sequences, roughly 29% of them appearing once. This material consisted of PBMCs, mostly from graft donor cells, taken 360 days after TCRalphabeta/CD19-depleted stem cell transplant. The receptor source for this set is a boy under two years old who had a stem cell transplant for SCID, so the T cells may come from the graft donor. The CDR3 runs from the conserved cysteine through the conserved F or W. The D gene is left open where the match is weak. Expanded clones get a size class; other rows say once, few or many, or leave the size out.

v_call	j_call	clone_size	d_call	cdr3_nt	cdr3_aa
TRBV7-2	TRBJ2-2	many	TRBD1	TGTGCCAGCAGTTACCGGACAGGGAACACCGGGGAGCTGTTTTTT	CASSYRTGNTGELFF
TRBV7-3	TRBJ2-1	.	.	TGTGCCAGCAGCCGTACAGGGACTGAGCAGTTCTTC	CASSRTGTEQFF
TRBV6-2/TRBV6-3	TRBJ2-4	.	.	TGTGCCAGCAGTTACTCAACCCAGGTCGGCCGACAGTTAGCCAAAAACATTCAGTACTTC	CASSYSTQVGRQLAKNIQYF
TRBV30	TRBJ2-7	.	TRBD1	TGTGCCTGGGGACAGGTCTACGAGCAGTACTTC	CAWGQVYEQYF
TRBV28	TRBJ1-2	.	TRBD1	TGTGCCAGCAGTCCTGACAGGGGGCAATATGGCTACACCTTC	CASSPDRGQYGYTF
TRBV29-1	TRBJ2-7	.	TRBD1	TGCAGCGTTGGGCGAAGGGGACAGGGAGTATACGAGCAGTACTTC	CSVGRRGQGVYEQYF
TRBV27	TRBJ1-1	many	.	TGTGCCAGCAGTTTATGGGGAGGGGTGGTAGAAGCTTTCTTT	CASSLWGGVVEAFF
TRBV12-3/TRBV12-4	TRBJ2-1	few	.	TGTGCCAGCAGCGTCCCTCCCTACAATGAGCAGTTCTTC	CASSVPPYNEQFF
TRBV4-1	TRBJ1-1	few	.	TGCGCCAGCAGCCACCCACGAGGCACTGAAGCTTTCTTT	CASSHPRGTEAFF
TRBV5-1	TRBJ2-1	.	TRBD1	TGCGCCAGCAGCTTCCGACAGGGACAGGATGAGCAGTTCTTC	CASSFRQGQDEQFF
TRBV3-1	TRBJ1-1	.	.	TGTGCCAGCAGCCAAGTGGGGAAGAGTGAAGCTTTCTTT	CASSQVGKSEAFF
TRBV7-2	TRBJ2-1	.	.	TGTGCCAGCAGCTTACCGGGAATTACCTACAATGAGCAGTTCTTC	CASSLPGITYNEQFF
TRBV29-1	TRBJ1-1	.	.	TGCAGCGTTGCGGCTGGGGCGAACACTGAAGCTTTCTTT	CSVAAGANTEAFF
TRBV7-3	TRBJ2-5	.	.	TGTGCCAGCAGCTTCTCCCGTGTCGAAGAGACCCAGTACTTC	CASSFSRVEETQYF
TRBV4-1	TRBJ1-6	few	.	TGCGCCAGCAGCCAAGATCTTAATTCACCCCTCCACTTT	CASSQDLNSPLHF
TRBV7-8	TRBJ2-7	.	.	TGTGCCAGCAGCCCAAAGGTGGCGGATAGGAACTACGAGCAGTACTTC	CASSPKVADRNYEQYF
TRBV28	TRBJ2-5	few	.	TGTGCCAGCAGTTTAAGTGGAGAGGGGCCCGGAGAGACCCAGTACTTC	CASSLSGEGPGETQYF
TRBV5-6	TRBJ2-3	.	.	TGTGCCAGCAGCTTGAGTCCTAGCGCAGGCACAGATACGCAGTATTTT	CASSLSPSAGTDTQYF
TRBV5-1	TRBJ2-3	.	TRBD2	TGCGCCAGCAGCCTGCAAGCGGGGGGACGCACAGATACGCAGTATTTT	CASSLQAGGRTDTQYF
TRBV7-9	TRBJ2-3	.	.	TGTGCCAGCAGCTCTCGACTACAGACAGATACGCAGTATTTT	CASSSRLQTDTQYF